The 23 T cell receptor beta chains reported below all come from one sample, sequenced in a study of vaccination and CD4 T cells after COVID-19. No cognate antigen is known for these TCRs. At the Johns Hopkins FTIC core, DNA taken from cultured CD4+ T cells was sequenced by way of the Oncomine TCR Beta short-read assay. TCRdb reanalysed the PCR reads using MiXCR and keeps one entry per CDR3 protein. The sample holds about 13,000 distinct CDR3 sequences; 50% are singletons and the top ten take roughly an eighth. Documented treatment: approximately nine-day PBMC culture with coronavirus spike peptide pools or control peptides (ViraFEST assay). Sequenced material: CD4+ T cells from blood, cultured in vitro. Receptor source: a human donor who had recovered from COVID-19.

This clonotype was picked up a small number of times. V and J are TRBV7-2 and TRBJ2-3; a weak D match, TRBD2 (5 bases). Between the trimmed V and J ends, which lost 5 bases and 3 bases, there was a span of 15 bases. The CDR3 spans 15 residues. Germline CDR1 reads SGHTA; CDR2 reads FQGNSA. The CDR3 is CASSPQTGVTDTQYF. CDR3 coding DNA: TGTGCCAGCAGCCCACAAACCGGGGTAACAGATACGCAGTATTTT.

In this sample, this clonotype turned up a few times. The V gene is TRBV5-4, the J gene TRBJ1-6; D is unclear. CDR1 SGHNT and CDR2 YYREEE come from the germline V gene (reference sequence). The CDR3 loop spans 14 amino acids. V was cut by 4 bases and J by 7 bases, with 12 bases left in between. The CDR3 loop reads CASSLSRTNSPLHF. CDR3 bases: TGTGCCAGCAGCCTTTCTCGGACCAATTCACCCCTCCACTTT.

The V and J genes are TRBV6-1 and TRBJ1-2, with a weak D call TRBD1 (6 bases). V was shortened by 7 bases and J by 8 bases, with 23 bases between the two germline ends. The CDR3 length is 15 residues. CDR1 and CDR2 (germline): MNHNS, SASEGT. This CDR3 is CASTYGGGGAFGYTF. The CDR3 DNA reads as TGTGCCAGCACCTATGGGGGGGGGGGCGCATTCGGCTACACCTTC.

This clonotype showed up just once. The chain is built from TRBV20-1 and TRBJ1-1; 7 bases are shared with TRBD1. The CDR3 sequence is 12 residues long. CDR1 is DFQATT and CDR2 is SNEGSKA in the germline V gene (reference sequence). V lost 6 bases to trimming and J lost 1 base; unmatched junction nucleotides: 2. Here the CDR3 DNA reads TGCAGTGCCAGACAGGGGAACACTGAAGCTTTCTTT. Its protein is CSARQGNTEAFF.

This chain links TRBV30 with TRBJ1-4; D is perhaps TRBD1 (6 bases). Germline CDR1 GTSNPN, CDR2 SVGIG (reference sequence). V was cut by 3 bases and J by 8 bases, with 10 bases left in between. CDR3 size: 12 residues. The DNA of the CDR3 is TGTGCCTGGAGAGGGGGGCAGGAAAAACTGTTTTTT. This translates into CAWRGGQEKLFF.

This chain links TRBV6-2 or TRBV6-3 with TRBJ2-3; 9 positions match TRBD2. J gave up 6 bases and V 0 bases, and 7 bases lay outside the gene matches. CDR3 length: 16 residues. The germline V gene has CDR1 MNHEY and CDR2 SVGEGT. The CDR3 DNA is TGTGCCAGCAGTTACTCGTTGACTAGCGGCGGGGATACGCAGTATTTT. As protein: CASSYSLTSGGDTQYF.

The chain combines TRBV19 with TRBJ1-2; tentatively, D is TRBD1 (6 bases). The length of the CDR3 is 15 residues. Trimming stripped 2 bases from V and 4 bases from J, with 14 bases between. Germline V gives CDR1 LNHDA, CDR2 SQIVND (reference sequence). CDR3 DNA: TGTGCCAGTAGTATAATTGGTGGACAGTTCTATGGCTACACCTTC. Translated, it gives CASSIIGGQFYGYTF.

This clonotype was detected only a few times. The V and J genes are TRBV6-1 and TRBJ1-2; D perhaps matches TRBD1 (6 bases). V lost 6 bases to trimming and J lost 3 bases, with 11 bases between them. Germline V gene sequence: CDR1 MNHNS, CDR2 SASEGT. This CDR3 has 13 amino acids. For the CDR3, the DNA is TGTGCCAGCAGGGAGACAGGAGACTATGGCTACACCTTC. It yields the protein CASRETGDYGYTF.

Regarding this clonotype: A read error may account for a junction end that differs from germline. This chain joins TRBV7-2 and TRBJ1-2, with 9 bases that match TRBD1. Germline V gene lookup returns CDR1 SGHTA and CDR2 FQGNSA. The CDR3 consists of 11 residues. This chain's CDR3 is CASSWTGAVLF. The CDR3 DNA sequence: TGTGCCAGCAGCTGGACAGGGGCGGTACTCTTC. Drawing the rest from reference TRBV7-2 and TRBJ1-2, the complete variable domain is GAGVSQSPSNKVTEKGKDVELRCDPISGHTALYWYRQSLGQGLEFLIYFQGNSAPDKSGLPSDRFSAERTGGSVSTLTIQRTQQEDSAVYLCASSWTGAVLFGSGTRLTVV.

The chain employs TRBV5-1 and TRBJ2-7; possibly TRBD1 for D (6 bases). There are 14 residues in the CDR3. CDR1 SGHRS and CDR2 YFSETQ come from the germline V gene. Trimming took off 4 bases at V and 2 bases at J, with 13 bases between the two ends. The DNA of the CDR3 is TGCGCCAGCAGCACAGGGTGGGGTCCCTACGAGCAGTACTTC. Protein sequence: CASSTGWGPYEQYF.

The rearrangement joins TRBV18 to TRBJ1-3; D uncertain. V dropped 0 bases and J dropped 9 bases, with 9 bases sitting between them. This CDR3 has 13 residues. The V gene's germline CDR1 is KGHSH and CDR2 LQKENI. CDR3 DNA: TGTGCCAGCTCACCACCGAATCGGGGCACCATATATTTT. Translation: CASSPPNRGTIYF.

V is TRBV12-3 or TRBV12-4 and J is TRBJ2-7; D call uncertain. Trimming took 8 bases from V and 6 from J, leaving 14 bases between them. CDR3 length equals 12 residues. Here the CDR3 reads CASQPLGSEQYF. As DNA, the CDR3 is TGTGCCAGCCAACCCCTAGGCTCCGAGCAGTACTTC.

This clonotype was seen a few times. V and J are TRBV6-1 and TRBJ1-5; D possibly corresponds to TRBD1 (6 bases). CDR1 is MNHNS and CDR2 is SASEGT in the germline V gene. V was clipped by 7 bases and J by 2 bases, with 15 bases between them. The CDR3 is made up of 15 amino acids. The CDR3 region is CASKTGAGGNQPQHF. The CDR3 nucleotides are TGTGCCAGCAAAACGGGGGCAGGGGGCAATCAGCCCCAGCATTTT.

This clonotype is a singleton in its sample. The chain recombines TRBV7-2 with TRBJ2-2; the D is unclear. Germline lookup yields CDR1 SGHTA and CDR2 FQGNSA. The CDR3 totals 12 residues. Trimming removed 3 bases from V and 9 bases from J, with 8 bases in between. CDR3 amino acids: CASSFPGRELFF. The CDR3 bases are TGTGCCAGCAGCTTCCCGGGTCGGGAGCTGTTTTTT.

The rearrangement uses TRBV11-2 and TRBJ2-3, with D unresolved. The CDR3 contains 12 residues. Trimming cost V 6 bases and J 2 bases, with 6 bases left between them. Germline CDR1 reads SGHAT; CDR2 reads FQNNGV. CDR3 nucleotides: TGTGCCAGCAGGTCTTCCACAGATACGCAGTATTTT. Its protein is CASRSSTDTQYF.

The genes are TRBV30 and TRBJ1-2, with D hard to call. Germline-derived CDR1 and CDR2 are GTSNPN and SVGIG (reference sequence). V lost 3 bases and J 4 bases, leaving 15 bases between the germline ends. The CDR3 totals 14 residues. DNA for the CDR3: TGTGCCTGGAGGTCGTCCAGCGTGGGCTATGGCTACACCTTC. Protein product: CAWRSSSVGYGYTF.

This clonotype was found a few times. V and J are TRBV2 and TRBJ2-7, with 7 bases lining up with TRBD1. The germline gives CDR1 SNHLY, CDR2 FYNNEI. CDR3 length: 18 residues. Trimming at V came to 9 bases and at J to 1 base, leaving 21 bases not matched to a gene. CDR3 coding DNA: TGTGCCAGTAACAGTATTCCTAATATAGGACAGGTTTCCTACGAGCAGTACTTC. This gives the protein CASNSIPNIGQVSYEQYF.

In the case of this clonotype: Its ends do not fully match the called genes, so a read error is possible. The chain couples TRBV30 to TRBJ1-1; no definite D call. Germline CDR1 reads GTSNPN; CDR2 reads SVGIG (reference sequence). This CDR3 spans 13 amino acids. The chain's CDR3 is CAWSVEANTKAFF. CDR3 nucleotides: TGTGCCTGGAGTGTTGAGGCGAACACTAAAGCTTTCTTT.

The chain joins TRBV5-1 to TRBJ1-1; D might be TRBD1 (5 bases). The CDR3 runs to 15 residues. Germline V gene sequence: CDR1 SGHRS, CDR2 YFSETQ. Trimming took 6 bases from V and 3 from J, leaving 18 bases between them. CDR3 DNA: TGCGCCAGCAAAAGGGATACCGGGGCTTACACTGAAGCTTTCTTT. It specifies CASKRDTGAYTEAFF.

The chain uses TRBV5-5 and TRBJ2-2, with a tentative D call TRBD1 (6 bases). This CDR3 is built from 16 residues. Germline CDR1 and CDR2: SGHKS and YYEKEE (reference sequence). V dropped 6 bases and J dropped 4 bases, with 19 bases sitting between them. Written as DNA, the CDR3 is TGTGCCAGCATGGAGAATACAGGGTGGGGCACCGGGGAGCTGTTTTTT. Translation gives CASMENTGWGTGELFF.

The V gene is TRBV5-3, the J gene TRBJ1-1; 7 bases agree with TRBD1. TRBV5-3 is treated as an ORF (open reading frame) with a function not yet certain. V was clipped by 2 bases and J by 3 bases; unmatched bases: 22. The CDR3 extends over 20 amino acids. The CDR3 protein is CARSFSNKQHGQEGDTEAFF. For the CDR3, the DNA is TGTGCCAGAAGCTTTTCCAACAAACAGCACGGACAGGAAGGGGACACTGAAGCTTTCTTT.

This clonotype was recorded once. The chain links TRBV19 to TRBJ1-3; D is unresolved. V dropped 1 base and J dropped 0 bases, with 7 bases sitting between them. Per the germline V gene, CDR1 is LNHDA and CDR2 is SQIVND (reference sequence). CDR3 length: 15 amino acids. The CDR3 loop is CASSIAQISGNTIYF. The CDR3 bases are TGTGCCAGTAGTATAGCCCAGATCTCTGGAAACACCATATATTTT.

This chain joins TRBV10-3 and TRBJ2-1, with TRBD2 matching over 8 bases. The CDR3 loop spans 18 amino acids. V lost 0 bases to trimming and J lost 5 bases; unmatched junction nucleotides: 12. Per germline, CDR1 ENHRY and CDR2 SYGVKD. This CDR3 reads CAISESNRGLGVNNEQFF. The CDR3, as DNA: TGTGCCATCAGTGAGTCAAACCGGGGACTAGGGGTTAACAATGAGCAGTTCTTC.